The 24 T cell receptor beta chains below come from one sample, sequenced in a study of cytomegalovirus exposure and HLA in healthy donors. Researchers ran the PCR with 60 Vbeta and 13 Jbeta primers. Data came from immunoSEQ multiplex PCR; TCRdb stores just in-frame clones and leaves some out. The listing contains about 83,000 clones. Sequenced material: PBMCs. Receptors were obtained from a young man in good health and CMV-seropositive.

The chain couples TRBV5-1 to TRBJ1-2; 9 positions match TRBD1. CDR1 SGHRS and CDR2 YFSETQ come from the germline V gene. This CDR3 is built from 15 residues. The V segment lost 4 bases and the J segment 1 base; nucleotides outside the gene matches: 5. CDR3 nucleotides: TGCGCCAGCAGCACCGGACAGGGGAATAACTATGGCTACACCTTC. Translated: CASSTGQGNNYGYTF.

This rearrangement joins TRBV30 to TRBJ1-5; D possibly corresponds to TRBD1 (5 bases). The CDR3 totals 13 residues. Trimming left V 1 base short and J 3 bases short, with 7 bases between. Germline lookup yields CDR1 GTSNPN and CDR2 SVGIG (reference sequence). The CDR3 DNA reads as TGTGCCTGGAGTGGGGGCAACAATCAGCCCCAGCATTTT. It yields the protein CAWSGGNNQPQHF.

The rearrangement joins TRBV29-1 to TRBJ1-2; 8 bases line up with TRBD1. The ends lost 4 bases at V and 8 bases at J; junction bases unmatched: 3. Germline V gene lookup returns CDR1 SQVTM and CDR2 ANQGSEA. The CDR3 runs 11 residues. The CDR3 sequence is CSVGTGWGYTF. CDR3 DNA sequence: TGCAGCGTTGGGACAGGGTGGGGCTACACCTTC.

The rearrangement joins TRBV30 to TRBJ1-2, with TRBD1 identical over 9 bases. Germline lookup yields CDR1 GTSNPN and CDR2 SVGIG (reference sequence). The CDR3 contains 13 residues. V was clipped by 6 bases and J by 4 bases; unmatched bases: 6. The CDR3 sequence: CACNRGRGYGYTF. CDR3 coding DNA: TGTGCCTGCAACAGGGGGCGCGGCTATGGCTACACCTTC.

The chain carries TRBV6-5 and TRBJ1-5; maybe TRBD1 (6 bases). This CDR3 has 15 residues. V was clipped by 2 bases and J by 5 bases, with 13 bases between them. Germline CDR1 and CDR2: MNHEY and SVGAGI. Written as DNA, the CDR3 is TGTGCCAGCAGTTACGCAACAGGGAGGGATCAGCCCCAGCATTTT. It encodes CASSYATGRDQPQHF.

The rearrangement joins TRBV30 to TRBJ1-2; possibly TRBD1 for D (5 bases). The CDR3 contains 12 residues. V lost 4 bases to trimming and J lost 4 bases, with 10 bases between them. The germline gives CDR1 GTSNPN, CDR2 SVGIG (reference sequence). The CDR3 nucleotides read TGTGCCTGGAATTGGAGGGGCTATGGCTACACCTTC. It codes for CAWNWRGYGYTF.

V and J are TRBV5-1 and TRBJ2-2, with D possibly TRBD2 on 5 matching bases. CDR3 length: 14 amino acids. Germline CDR1 reads SGHRS; CDR2 reads YFSETQ. Between the trimmed V and J ends, which lost 0 bases and 5 bases, there was a span of 8 bases. The CDR3 here is CASSLAAGTGELFF. The CDR3 coding sequence is TGCGCCAGCAGCTTGGCGGCGGGTACCGGGGAGCTGTTTTTT.

J is TRBJ2-1 and V is TRBV13, with TRBD2 identical over 8 bases. CDR1 and CDR2 from the germline V gene are PRHDT and FYEKMQ (reference sequence). With V trimmed by 6 bases and J by 8 bases, 12 bases remained unmatched. The CDR3 is 15 amino acids. The DNA of the CDR3 is TGTGCCAGCAGTGTCACGGGCGGGGGGCGTTATGAGCAGTTCTTC. It translates to CASSVTGGGRYEQFF.

This chain joins TRBV18 and TRBJ1-3, with 11 positions matching TRBD1. CDR1 and CDR2 from the germline V gene are KGHSH and LQKENI. The J segment lost 0 bases and the V segment lost 2 bases, leaving 0 bases of the junction unmatched. The CDR3 runs to 16 residues. DNA of the CDR3: TGTGCCAGCTCACCAGGGACAGGGGGCTCTGGAAACACCATATATTTT. Protein product: CASSPGTGGSGNTIYF.

Details on this clone: Other DNA sequences in the same sample also yield this CDR3. The chain employs TRBV7-2 and TRBJ2-7; D remains ambiguous. Germline V lookup: CDR1 SGHTA, CDR2 FQGNSA. Trimming pared 3 bases from V and 0 bases from J, leaving 3 bases between. This CDR3 comprises 12 residues. CDR3 sequence: CASSLSSYEQYF. Written as DNA, the CDR3 is TGTGCCAGCAGCTTGAGCTCCTACGAGCAGTACTTC. The entire variable domain, with the rest obtained from reference TRBV7-2 and TRBJ2-7, is as follows: GAGVSQSPSNKVTEKGKDVELRCDPISGHTALYWYRQSLGQGLEFLIYFQGNSAPDKSGLPSDRFSAERTGGSVSTLTIQRTQQEDSAVYLCASSLSSYEQYFGPGTRLTVT.

The chain carries TRBV28 and TRBJ2-1, with D unclear. Germline V CDR1 and CDR2: MDHEN, SYDVKM. V lost 7 bases, J lost 6 bases, and 7 bases lay in between. This CDR3 is built from 11 residues. The CDR3 nucleotides read TGTGCCAGCAATTATGTCAATGAGCAGTTCTTC. It encodes CASNYVNEQFF.

This sequence joins TRBV6-1 and TRBJ2-5, with D possibly TRBD1 on 5 matching bases. The end of the DNA is better explained by TRBJ2-7, so the J call may be wrong. Germline-derived CDR1 and CDR2 are MNHNS and SASEGT. The CDR3 has 15 amino acids. The CDR3 nucleotides are TGTGCCAGCAGTGAGGGGCCCACCGGCACCTACGAGCAGTACTTC. Translated, it gives CASSEGPTGTYEQYF.

The chain is built from TRBV6-1 and TRBJ2-7; D perhaps matches TRBD1 (5 bases). The V end was cut by 3 bases, the J end by 4 bases, with 10 bases between. CDR3 length: 13 residues. Germline V gene data show CDR1 as MNHNS and CDR2 as SASEGT. CDR3 amino acids: CASSEARAYEQYF. As DNA, the CDR3 is TGTGCCAGCAGTGAGGCCAGGGCGTACGAGCAGTACTTC.

The genes are TRBV18 and TRBJ2-5; no reliable D call. The J call is in doubt because the DNA end fits TRBJ2-7 better. Germline V gene sequence: CDR1 KGHSH, CDR2 LQKENI. This CDR3 is built from 12 residues. CDR3 sequence reads: CASSPSSYEQYF. The CDR3 DNA is TGTGCCAGCTCACCTTCCTCCTACGAGCAGTACTTC.

As regards this clone: Germline is not matched at one junction end, which may reflect a read error. The rearrangement uses TRBV7-2 and TRBJ1-1; TRBD1 is a possible D gene (6 bases). The CDR3 runs 13 residues. Germline V gene data show CDR1 as SGHTA and CDR2 as FQGNSA. CDR3 coding DNA: TGTGCCAGCTGCGCCGGGACAACGACCGAAGTTTTCTTT. Residues: CASCAGTTTEVFF.

V usage is TRBV7-9 and J usage is TRBJ2-5; TRBD1 agrees at 10 bases. CDR3 length: 16 amino acids. Germline V gives CDR1 SEHNR, CDR2 FQNEAQ (reference sequence). Unmatched junction bases numbered 5, after V lost 3 bases and J lost 1 base. The CDR3 bases are TGTGCCAGCAGCTTCCGGACAGGGGGACCCCAAGAGACCCAGTACTTC. It yields the protein CASSFRTGGPQETQYF. Together with reference TRBV7-9 and TRBJ2-5, the CDR3 gives the full variable domain: DTGVSQNPRHKITKRGQNVTFRCDPISEHNRLYWYRQTLGQGPEFLTYFQNEAQLEKSRLLSDRFSAERPKGSFSTLEIQRTEQGDSAMYLCASSFRTGGPQETQYFGPGTRLLVL.

The chain is built from TRBV30 and TRBJ1-3; tentatively, D is TRBD1 (6 bases). Germline CDR1 GTSNPN, CDR2 SVGIG (reference sequence). The length of the CDR3 is 13 residues. V lost 3 bases to trimming and J lost 7 bases, with 13 bases between them. The CDR3 DNA reads as TGTGCCTGGAGAGGCAGGGGAAGGAACACCATATATTTT. Residues: CAWRGRGRNTIYF.

The chain combines TRBV4-2 with TRBJ2-1; TRBD2 agrees at 9 bases. This CDR3 is 15 amino acids long. V lost 3 bases and J lost 9; bases outside the gene matches: 9. CDR1 LGHNA and CDR2 YNFKEQ come from the germline V gene. CDR3 sequence: CASSHYSRGRGEQFF. DNA of the CDR3: TGTGCCAGCAGCCACTACTCGCGCGGGAGGGGTGAGCAGTTCTTC.

The chain carries TRBV4-1 and TRBJ1-2; D is perhaps TRBD1 (5 bases). V was shortened by 0 bases and J by 7 bases, with 12 bases between the two germline ends. The CDR3 is 14 amino acids. From germline, CDR1 is MGHRA and CDR2 YSYEKL. CDR3 coding DNA: TGCGCCAGCAGCCAAGAAGGCAGGGTAGGTGGCTACACCTTC. Translation: CASSQEGRVGGYTF.

The chain carries TRBV5-1 and TRBJ2-7; the D is unclear. The CDR3 runs 16 residues. Germline-derived CDR1 and CDR2 are SGHRS and YFSETQ. The V end was cut by 4 bases, the J end by 2 bases, with 19 bases between. CDR3 sequence: CASSPVKSGVTYEQYF. The CDR3 DNA reads TGCGCCAGCAGCCCTGTTAAATCCGGAGTTACCTACGAGCAGTACTTC.

The rearrangement uses TRBV7-9 and TRBJ2-5, with TRBD1 matching over 10 bases. V lost 5 bases and J lost 7; bases outside the gene matches: 13. The CDR3 runs 16 residues. Germline V gene data show CDR1 as SEHNR and CDR2 as FQNEAQ (reference sequence). CDR3 nucleotides: TGTGCCAGCAGCCATACTACCGGGACAGGGGTCGCGACCCAGTACTTC. This translates into CASSHTTGTGVATQYF.

The V gene is TRBV2, the J gene TRBJ1-2, with a weak D call TRBD1 (5 bases). Per the germline V gene, CDR1 is SNHLY and CDR2 is FYNNEI. V lost 8 bases, J lost 2 bases, and 9 bases lay in between. This CDR3 is 12 amino acids long. The CDR3 coding sequence is TGTGCCAGCCGGGGGGAAAACTATGGCTACACCTTC. It codes for CASRGENYGYTF. Supplemented by reference TRBV2 and TRBJ1-2, the full variable domain reads EPEVTQTPSHQVTQMGQEVILRCVPISNHLYFYWYRQILGQKVEFLVSFYNNEISEKSEIFDDQFSVERPDGSNFTLKIRSTKLEDSAMYFCASRGENYGYTFGSGTRLTVV.

CDR3: CASSDSGGAHEQFF. Here the CDR3 DNA reads TGTGCCAGCAGCGATAGCGGGGGGGCCCATGAGCAGTTCTTC. The chain is built from TRBV2 and TRBJ2-1, with TRBD2 matching 11 bases. This CDR3 is built from 14 residues. Trimming at V came to 6 bases and at J to 8 bases, leaving 6 bases not matched to a gene. The germline V gene encodes CDR1 SNHLY and CDR2 FYNNEI.

The chain couples TRBV13 to TRBJ2-1; 8 bases fit TRBD2. V gave up 8 bases and J gave up 10 bases; unmatched junction bases: 16. This CDR3 is built from 15 residues. Germline V gives CDR1 PRHDT, CDR2 FYEKMQ (reference sequence). In DNA, the CDR3 is TGTGCCAGCTCACATCCCTGGGTCGGGAGGGCGGAGCAGTTCTTC. It encodes CASSHPWVGRAEQFF.